The 22 T cell receptor beta chains below all came from one sample that was sequenced in a study of cytomegalovirus exposure and HLA in healthy donors. The PCR had 60 Vbeta and 13 Jbeta primers. Method: immunoSEQ multiplex PCR; TCRdb's copy keeps in-frame clones and lacks some. The table has roughly 160,000 clones, approximately 75% seen once. The sequenced material came from PBMCs. Receptor source: a girl aged 5-17 years in good health and CMV-seronegative.

This chain uses TRBV27 with TRBJ1-2; 7 bases match TRBD1. The CDR3 has 14 residues. Germline V gives CDR1 MNHEY, CDR2 SMNVEV (reference sequence). The V gene end was trimmed by 8 bases and the J gene end by 6 bases; junction bases not matched to a gene: 12. The CDR3 is CASGRQGPADGYTF. CDR3 DNA: TGTGCCAGCGGCAGACAGGGTCCAGCTGATGGCTACACCTTC.

The rearrangement links TRBV6-1 to TRBJ2-3; the D gene is possibly TRBD1 (5 bases). The CDR3 runs 14 residues. The V and J ends lost 7 bases and 0 bases respectively, with 11 bases between them. CDR1 MNHNS and CDR2 SASEGT come from the germline V gene. The CDR3 DNA reads as TGTGCCAGCACCGACAGTACTAGCACAGATACGCAGTATTTT. Protein sequence: CASTDSTSTDTQYF.

This clone was recorded a few times. This chain uses TRBV9 with TRBJ1-1; no clear D gene. Trimming pared 3 bases from V and 1 base from J, leaving 7 bases between. This CDR3 is 13 amino acids long. Per germline, CDR1 SGDLS and CDR2 YYNGEE. The CDR3 DNA sequence: TGTGCCAGCAGCGACAGAAGGAACACTGAAGCTTTCTTT. It encodes CASSDRRNTEAFF. Looking up the rest from reference TRBV9 and TRBJ1-1 gives the full variable domain: DSGVTQTPKHLITATGQRVTLRCSPRSGDLSVYWYQQSLDQGLQFLIQYYNGEERAKGNILERFSAQQFPDLHSELNLSSLELGDSALYFCASSDRRNTEAFFGQGTRLTVV.

V and J are TRBV7-9 and TRBJ1-4; 8 nucleotides match TRBD1. With 5 bases clipped from V and 8 bases from J, the junction kept 7 bases outside the gene matches. The CDR3 totals 14 residues. CDR1 and CDR2 from the germline V gene are SEHNR and FQNEAQ (reference sequence). The CDR3 sequence is CASSATGGGEKLFF. CDR3 coding DNA: TGTGCCAGCAGCGCAACAGGGGGAGGCGAAAAACTGTTTTTT.

CDR3 in DNA: TGTGCCAGCAGTGAAGCGGAGTGGGGCCCCGTGAACACTGAAGCTTTCTTT. Its translation is CASSEAEWGPVNTEAFF. This sequence joins TRBV6-1 and TRBJ1-1; the D gene is possibly TRBD1 (5 bases). Trimming removed 0 bases from V and 0 bases from J, with 14 bases in between. This CDR3 is built from 17 residues. Per germline, CDR1 MNHNS and CDR2 SASEGT.

The chain couples TRBV27 to TRBJ1-4, with D uncertain. Germline-derived CDR1 and CDR2 are MNHEY and SMNVEV (reference sequence). The V end lost 5 bases, the J end lost 0 bases, and 10 bases lay between the germline ends. This CDR3 region has 15 residues. The CDR3: CASSTLGATNEKLFF. The CDR3 DNA reads as TGTGCCAGCAGTACCCTCGGAGCAACTAATGAAAAACTGTTTTTT.

The chain couples TRBV30 to TRBJ1-2; 8 positions match TRBD1. The CDR3 contains 12 residues. In germline, CDR1 is GTSNPN, CDR2 SVGIG (reference sequence). The trim removed 1 base at V and 6 bases at J, leaving 1 base unmatched. The CDR3, as DNA: TGTGCCTGGAGTGCGACAGGGGATGGCTACACCTTC. Residues: CAWSATGDGYTF.

This chain links TRBV9 with TRBJ1-1; D might be TRBD1 (5 bases). CDR3 length equals 14 residues. Trimming left V 0 bases short and J 1 base short, with 7 bases between. From germline, CDR1 is SGDLS and CDR2 YYNGEE. This chain's CDR3 is CASSVDGGNTEAFF. CDR3 in DNA: TGTGCCAGCAGCGTAGACGGGGGGAACACTGAAGCTTTCTTT.

V is TRBV9 and J is TRBJ1-2; 8 bases are shared with TRBD1. The CDR3 sequence is 16 residues long. J gave up 8 bases and V 3 bases, and 15 bases lay outside the gene matches. CDR1 and CDR2 (germline): SGDLS, YYNGEE. CDR3 region: CASSAHKDSGGGGYTF. CDR3 DNA sequence: TGTGCCAGCAGCGCACATAAGGATTCAGGGGGCGGCGGCTACACCTTC.

The chain carries TRBV7-9 and TRBJ2-7; TRBD2 aligns across 9 bases. Germline loops: CDR1 SEHNR, CDR2 FQNEAQ (reference sequence). The junction had 2 bases not matched to a gene; V was cut back by 5 bases and J by 0 bases. The CDR3 covers 14 residues. The CDR3 DNA reads as TGTGCCAGCAGCCCTAGCGGGGACTCCTACGAGCAGTACTTC. This encodes CASSPSGDSYEQYF.

V gene TRBV19 combines with J gene TRBJ1-2, with D possibly TRBD1 on 5 matching bases. This CDR3 has 16 amino acids. The V gene's germline CDR1 is LNHDA and CDR2 SQIVND (reference sequence). Trimming removed 1 base from V and 5 bases from J, with 17 bases in between. CDR3 bases: TGTGCCAGTAGTATAGGCCGATCGGGGGGGAGTTATGGCTACACCTTC. This translates into CASSIGRSGGSYGYTF.

This clone came up once. The chain's CDR3 is CASSLEQLGPTYEQYF. The CDR3 DNA reads TGTGCCAGCAGCTTGGAACAGTTGGGGCCCACCTACGAGCAGTACTTC. This chain links TRBV5-5 with TRBJ2-7; D may be TRBD1 (5 bases). The CDR3 extends over 16 amino acids. CDR1 is SGHKS, CDR2 YYEKEE, per germline (reference sequence). V lost 0 bases and J lost 2, with 15 bases in between.

The chain has TRBV2 and TRBJ2-7; D might be TRBD1 (5 bases). Germline CDR1 reads SNHLY; CDR2 reads FYNNEI. This CDR3 spans 13 amino acids. Between the trimmed V and J ends, which lost 1 base and 3 bases, there was a span of 7 bases. The CDR3, as DNA: TGTGCCAGCAGTGAAGATAGGGGCTACGAGCAGTACTTC. The encoded protein is CASSEDRGYEQYF.

The rearrangement links TRBV7-6 to TRBJ2-7; 9 bases fit TRBD1. J gave up 3 bases and V 3 bases, and 0 bases lay outside the gene matches. Germline CDR1 is SGHVS and CDR2 is FNYEAQ. CDR3 length: 13 residues. CDR3 sequence reads: CASSLDRGYEQYF. The CDR3 bases are TGTGCCAGCAGCTTGGACAGGGGCTACGAGCAGTACTTC.

The rearrangement joins TRBV9 to TRBJ1-2; 10 bases line up with TRBD1. In germline, CDR1 is SGDLS, CDR2 YYNGEE. Trimming cost V 4 bases and J 6 bases; bases outside gene matches: 6. This CDR3 is 14 amino acids long. This CDR3 is CASSPPGTGDGYTF. The DNA for the CDR3 is TGTGCCAGCAGCCCCCCCGGGACAGGGGATGGCTACACCTTC.

The chain carries TRBV18 and TRBJ1-1; a weak D match, TRBD1 (5 bases). The CDR3 is 14 amino acids. The germline CDR1 and CDR2 sequences are KGHSH and LQKENI. V was shortened by 0 bases and J by 4 bases, with 9 bases between the two germline ends. DNA for the CDR3: TGTGCCAGCTCACCACCGACTCAGGGCACTGAAGCTTTCTTT. This encodes CASSPPTQGTEAFF.

The chain recombines TRBV6-6 with TRBJ2-3; 8 bases match TRBD2. V shed 6 bases and J 10 bases; nucleotides not matched to a gene: 6. Germline V gene lookup returns CDR1 MNHNY and CDR2 SVGAGI (reference sequence). The CDR3 is 12 amino acids. The CDR3: CASSSSGAPQYF. In DNA form, the CDR3 reads TGTGCCAGCAGCAGTAGCGGGGCGCCGCAGTATTTT.

This chain links TRBV6-6 with TRBJ2-7, with TRBD2 matching over 9 bases. Trimming at V came to 6 bases and at J to 0 bases, leaving 3 bases not matched to a gene. The germline V gene encodes CDR1 MNHNY and CDR2 SVGAGI (reference sequence). The CDR3 sequence is 14 residues long. The CDR3 coding sequence is TGTGCCAGCAGGCCTAGCGGGGTCTCCTACGAGCAGTACTTC. The encoded protein is CASRPSGVSYEQYF.

The rearrangement uses TRBV6-1 and TRBJ2-1; no clear D gene. CDR3 length: 10 residues. V was clipped by 6 bases and J by 10 bases, with 7 bases between them. Germline CDR1 and CDR2: MNHNS and SASEGT. CDR3 DNA: TGTGCCAGCAGGAACGAGGAGCAGTTCTTC. Its protein product is CASRNEEQFF.

The genes are TRBV7-9 and TRBJ2-7; TRBD1 is a possible D gene (6 bases). Germline V gives CDR1 SEHNR, CDR2 FQNEAQ (reference sequence). Deletions cut 4 bases from V and 0 bases from J, with 16 bases between. CDR3 size: 16 residues. CDR3 sequence: CASSSEGHASSYEQYF. The CDR3 nucleotides read TGTGCCAGCAGCTCAGAGGGACACGCGAGCTCCTACGAGCAGTACTTC. Looking up the rest from reference TRBV7-9 and TRBJ2-7 gives the full variable domain: DTGVSQNPRHKITKRGQNVTFRCDPISEHNRLYWYRQTLGQGPEFLTYFQNEAQLEKSRLLSDRFSAERPKGSFSTLEIQRTEQGDSAMYLCASSSEGHASSYEQYFGPGTRLTVT.

The rearrangement links TRBV5-1 to TRBJ1-1; a weak D match, TRBD1 (5 bases). V dropped 5 bases and J dropped 4 bases, with 12 bases sitting between them. The CDR3 runs to 13 residues. Per the germline V gene, CDR1 is SGHRS and CDR2 is YFSETQ. Here the CDR3 reads CASRVGVGTEAFF. In DNA, the CDR3 is TGCGCCAGCAGGGTAGGGGTCGGCACTGAAGCTTTCTTT.

V usage is TRBV7-2 and J usage is TRBJ1-4; D ambiguous. V was cut by 1 base and J by 13 bases, with 19 bases left in between. This CDR3 comprises 15 residues. Germline CDR1 is SGHTA and CDR2 is FQGNSA. For the CDR3, the DNA is TGTGCCAGCAGCTTAGAATTTGTGACCATGGGGAGACTGTTTTTT. It codes for CASSLEFVTMGRLFF. Supplemented by reference TRBV7-2 and TRBJ1-4, the full variable domain reads GAGVSQSPSNKVTEKGKDVELRCDPISGHTALYWYRQSLGQGLEFLIYFQGNSAPDKSGLPSDRFSAERTGGSVSTLTIQRTQQEDSAVYLCASSLEFVTMGRLFFGSGTQLSVL.